The sequence of this TCR beta chain was determined in a study of cytomegalovirus exposure and HLA in healthy donors. Overall study results and limits: At a 0.05 false discovery rate, a later analysis found around 15,000 TCR beta sequences to be associated with HLA alleles.

This clone was observed a handful of times. Its cognate antigen is unknown. The study ran its PCR with 60 Vbeta and 13 Jbeta primers. The repertoire was sequenced with immunoSEQ multiplex PCR; TCRdb's copy has only in-frame clones and lacks some. Of about 120,000 clones in the sample, approximately 76% are singletons; the top ten hold about 29%. CDR1 is MGHRA, CDR2 YSYEKL, per germline. The CDR3 consists of 15 residues. The J segment lost 2 bases and the V segment lost 4 bases, leaving 4 bases of the junction unmatched. The receptor's source is a man aged 60 to 69 in good health and CMV-seropositive. Sequencing used PBMCs. The chain couples TRBV4-1 to TRBJ1-5, with 8 positions matching TRBD1. Here the CDR3 reads CASSLETGGNQPQHF. DNA of the CDR3: TGCGCCAGCAGCCTTGAGACAGGGGGCAATCAGCCCCAGCATTTT.